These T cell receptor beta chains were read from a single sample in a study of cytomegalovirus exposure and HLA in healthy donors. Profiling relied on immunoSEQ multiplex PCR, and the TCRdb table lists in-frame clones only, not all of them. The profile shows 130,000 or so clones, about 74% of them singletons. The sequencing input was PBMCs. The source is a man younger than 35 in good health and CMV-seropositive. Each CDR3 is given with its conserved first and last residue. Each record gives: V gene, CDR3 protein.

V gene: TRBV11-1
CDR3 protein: CASNGGYEQYF

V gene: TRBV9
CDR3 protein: CASSVDSGNEKLFF

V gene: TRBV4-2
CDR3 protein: CASSAPQLAGGPKYF

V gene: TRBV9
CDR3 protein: CASSVASSSEQFF

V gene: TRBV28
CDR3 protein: CASSFVLAGGSGQFF

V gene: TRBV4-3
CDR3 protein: CASSQFLSSGSTTDTQYF

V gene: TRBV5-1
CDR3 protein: CASSPGGDNEQFF

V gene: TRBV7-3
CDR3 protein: CASSLTLASAYNEQFF

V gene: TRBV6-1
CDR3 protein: CASSESGQDYEQYF

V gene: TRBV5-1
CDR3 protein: CASSLWLAGQETQYF

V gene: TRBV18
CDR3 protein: CASSPTQGYGNTIYF

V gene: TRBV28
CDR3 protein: CASSLTSESTDTQYF

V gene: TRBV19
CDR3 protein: CASKEVSGTETQYF

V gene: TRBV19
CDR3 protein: CASRTSGGYEQYF

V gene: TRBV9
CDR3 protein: CASSPGRGPALDEQYF

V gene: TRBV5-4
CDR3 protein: CASSFKQGSYEQYF

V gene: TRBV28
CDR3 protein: CASSLGTTNQPQHF

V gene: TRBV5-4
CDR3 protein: CASSLSRGGGSTQYF

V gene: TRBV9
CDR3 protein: CASSVRTGGPGELFF

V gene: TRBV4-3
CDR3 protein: CASSQVIAGETGELFF

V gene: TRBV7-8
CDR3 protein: CASSGSGTPTNYGYTF

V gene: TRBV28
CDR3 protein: CATSLEGLSYGYTF

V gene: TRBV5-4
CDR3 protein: CASSTQGPGGELFF

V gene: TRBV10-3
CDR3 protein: CAINPTGGTEAFF

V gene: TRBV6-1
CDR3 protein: CASSLDGRDYGYTF